This T cell receptor (beta chain) was sequenced for a study of cytomegalovirus exposure and HLA in healthy donors. The table came from immunoSEQ multiplex PCR; TCRdb's copy has only in-frame clones and leaves some out. The repertoire has about 160,000 clones, around 92% of them found once; the top ten carry roughly 4.2%. As to this clone: The antigen remains unidentified.

V lost 3 bases, J lost 4 bases, and 10 bases lay in between. CDR1 and CDR2 (germline): SGHKS, YYEKEE (reference sequence). The CDR3 is 14 residues long. Overall study findings and caveats: The study labeled more than 150 TCR beta chains cytomegalovirus-associated.

This sequence joins TRBV5-5 and TRBJ2-2, with a possible D match to TRBD1 (6 bases). The sample comprised PBMCs. This clonotype originated in a man between 18 and 29 years old in good health and CMV-seropositive. CDR3 loop: CASSSATGTGELFF. The CDR3 region has the DNA TGTGCCAGCAGCTCAGCGACAGGCACCGGGGAGCTGTTTTTT.